Listed below are T cell receptor beta chains from one sample, sequenced in a study of cytomegalovirus exposure and HLA in healthy donors. Repertoires were generated with immunoSEQ multiplex PCR, while TCRdb's copy carries only in-frame clones and drops some. Here the sample spans about 170,000 clones, roughly 85% being singletons. The material sequenced was PBMCs. The receptor source for this set is a boy aged 2 to 10 in good health and CMV-seronegative. CDR3s include the opening cysteine and the closing phenylalanine or tryptophan. The D gene is left open where the match is weak. Expanded clones get a size class; other rows say once, few or many, or leave the size out.

clone size	V gene	D gene	J gene	CDR3 protein	CDR3 DNA
-	TRBV29-1	-	TRBJ2-3	CSVRITDTQYF	TGCAGCGTGAGGATAACAGATACGCAGTATTTT
-	TRBV6-1	-	TRBJ1-3	CASGKGAGNTIYF	TGTGCCAGCGGAAAGGGGGCTGGAAACACCATATATTTT
-	TRBV28	-	TRBJ2-7	CASSLRLSYEQYF	TGTGCCAGCAGTTTAAGACTCTCCTACGAGCAGTACTTC
-	TRBV2	-	TRBJ2-6	CAREQGASGANVLTF	TGTGCCAGGGAACAGGGCGCCTCTGGGGCCAACGTCCTGACTTTC
-	TRBV4-1	-	TRBJ2-1	CASSRPREGKVVIGQFF	TGCGCCAGCAGCCGCCCGAGGGAAGGGAAAGTGGTCATTGGGCAGTTCTTC
once	TRBV28	-	TRBJ1-6	CASSPPGGVGSYNSPLHF	TGTGCCAGCAGTCCCCCGGGGGGGGTTGGGTCCTATAATTCACCCCTCCACTTT
-	TRBV7-9	-	TRBJ1-1	CASSLSYKNTEAFF	TGTGCCAGCAGCTTATCATACAAGAACACTGAAGCTTTCTTT
-	TRBV6-8	-	TRBJ2-7	CASIPPQGSSKGSYEQYF	TGTGCCAGCATCCCCCCCCAGGGATCGTCGAAAGGGTCCTACGAGCAGTACTTC
-	TRBV15	-	TRBJ2-5	CATSFPTRGPETQYF	TGTGCCACCAGCTTCCCGACTAGGGGCCCGGAGACCCAGTACTTC
-	TRBV19	TRBD1	TRBJ1-5	CASSIGQARYQPQHF	TGTGCCAGTAGCATCGGACAGGCCCGCTATCAGCCCCAGCATTTT
-	TRBV6-6	-	TRBJ1-3	CASTSGHGSSGNTIYF	TGTGCCAGCACGAGTGGACACGGCTCCTCTGGAAACACCATATATTTT
-	TRBV6-1	-	TRBJ1-1	CASSERGDTEAFF	TGTGCCAGCAGTGAAAGGGGTGACACTGAAGCTTTCTTT
-	TRBV7-9	TRBD2	TRBJ2-1	CASSLVGSGRTNEQFF	TGTGCCAGCAGCCTCGTTGGGAGCGGGAGAACGAATGAGCAGTTCTTC
-	TRBV9	-	TRBJ2-3	CASSTLEGADTQYF	TGTGCCAGCAGCACCCTAGAAGGGGCAGATACGCAGTATTTT
-	TRBV5-1	-	TRBJ2-1	CASSLPTGLYNEQFF	TGCGCCAGCAGCCTCCCGACGGGGTTATACAATGAGCAGTTCTTC
-	TRBV9	-	TRBJ2-3	CASSVAGTALENTQYF	TGTGCCAGCAGCGTAGCGGGAACAGCCCTAGAGAATACGCAGTATTTT
-	TRBV2	TRBD2	TRBJ2-2	CASSTSGGGTGELFF	TGTGCCAGCAGCACTAGCGGGGGGGGGACCGGGGAGCTGTTTTTT
-	TRBV18	TRBD1	TRBJ2-5	CASSHLGTGGLETQYF	TGTGCCAGCTCGCACCTCGGGACAGGGGGATTGGAGACCCAGTACTTC
-	TRBV27	-	TRBJ1-2	CASSFHGVSHSWGYTF	TGTGCCAGCAGTTTCCATGGAGTGTCACATTCATGGGGCTACACCTTC
-	TRBV7-8	-	TRBJ2-7	CASRSGDDEQYF	TGTGCCAGCAGATCGGGAGACGACGAGCAGTACTTC
-	TRBV18	TRBD1	TRBJ2-2	CASSPPDRGRGELFF	TGTGCCAGCTCACCCCCGGACAGGGGTAGAGGGGAGCTGTTTTTT
-	TRBV19	-	TRBJ1-1	CASSIVATNTEAFF	TGTGCCAGTAGTATAGTGGCCACGAACACTGAAGCTTTCTTT
-	TRBV7-9	-	TRBJ2-7	CASSPLAAAYEQYF	TGTGCCAGCAGCCCACTAGCAGCAGCCTACGAGCAGTACTTC
-	TRBV6-1	-	TRBJ2-1	CASSRGLGEQFF	TGTGCCAGCAGTAGGGGCTTAGGCGAGCAGTTCTTC
-	TRBV2	-	TRBJ2-1	CASTEGYPTPNEQFF	TGTGCCAGCACCGAGGGCTATCCGACACCCAATGAGCAGTTCTTC
-	TRBV18	-	TRBJ2-6	CASSRRPGPAGANVLTF	TGTGCCAGCTCACGACGGCCAGGGCCTGCTGGGGCCAACGTCCTGACTTTC
-	TRBV6-1	-	TRBJ2-7	CASLFMGAEQYF	TGTGCCAGCCTCTTTATGGGGGCCGAGCAGTACTTC
-	TRBV21-1	-	TRBJ2-1	CASTATGLLSYNEQFF	TGTGCCAGCACCGCGACAGGACTCCTTTCCTACAATGAGCAGTTCTTC
-	TRBV6-1	TRBD1	TRBJ1-4	CASSNDRGQNEKLFF	TGTGCCAGCAGTAACGACAGGGGGCAAAATGAAAAACTGTTTTTT
-	TRBV28	TRBD1	TRBJ1-2	CASSFSDRVYGYTF	TGTGCCAGCAGTTTCTCGGACAGGGTCTACGGCTACACCTTC
-	TRBV10-1	-	TRBJ2-3	CASSGGRQGGPDTQYF	TGCGCCAGCAGTGGGGGACGCCAAGGGGGACCAGATACGCAGTATTTT
-	TRBV7-6	TRBD1	TRBJ2-2	CASSPPGGNTGELFF	TGTGCCAGCAGCCCCCCAGGGGGCAACACCGGGGAGCTGTTTTTT
once	TRBV5-1	-	TRBJ1-1	CASSLVGVNTEAFF	TGCGCCAGCAGCTTGGTTGGAGTAAACACTGAAGCTTTCTTT
few	TRBV27	-	TRBJ1-2	CASSLTGTHYGYTF	TGTGCCAGCAGTTTAACCGGGACTCACTATGGCTACACCTTC
-	TRBV5-1	-	TRBJ1-1	CASSLAQKNTEAFF	TGCGCCAGCAGCTTGGCGCAGAAGAACACTGAAGCTTTCTTT
few	TRBV11-2	TRBD2	TRBJ2-7	CASSLGGGEQYF	TGTGCCAGCAGCTTGGGGGGGGGCGAGCAGTACTTC
-	TRBV2	-	TRBJ2-2	CASRPPAERRTGELFF	TGTGCCAGCAGGCCCCCCGCGGAGAGGAGAACCGGGGAGCTGTTTTTT
few	TRBV11-2	TRBD2	TRBJ2-3	CASSLGRGLYGTTGDTQYF	TGTGCCAGCAGCTTAGGTAGGGGACTATACGGAACAACTGGAGATACGCAGTATTTT
-	TRBV13	TRBD1	TRBJ1-2	CASPPQGANYGYTF	TGTGCCAGCCCCCCGCAGGGGGCTAACTATGGCTACACCTTC
-	TRBV27	TRBD2	TRBJ2-7	CASSLRTSGRTYEQYF	TGTGCCAGCAGTTTACGGACTAGCGGGAGGACGTACGAGCAGTACTTC
-	TRBV6-5	TRBD1	TRBJ1-4	CASSYSGTGGEKLFF	TGTGCCAGCAGTTACTCGGGGACAGGGGGTGAAAAACTGTTTTTT
-	TRBV28	-	TRBJ2-3	CATKGSPIKITGEAEGDTQYF	TGTGCCACCAAGGGGTCGCCAATCAAAATTACAGGGGAGGCCGAGGGAGATACGCAGTATTTT
-	TRBV10-2	-	TRBJ2-7	CACEWVRGALPINYEQYF	TGCGCCTGTGAATGGGTCAGGGGCGCGCTCCCAATTAACTACGAGCAGTACTTC
-	TRBV29-1	TRBD2	TRBJ2-1	CSVELGAGTSGILSGNEQFF	TGCAGCGTTGAATTAGGGGCCGGGACTAGCGGGATTCTATCGGGCAATGAGCAGTTCTTC
-	TRBV5-1	-	TRBJ2-7	CASSMEGAYEQYF	TGCGCCAGCAGCATGGAGGGGGCCTACGAGCAGTACTTC
-	TRBV6-4	-	TRBJ2-1	CASSGTVIDEQFF	TGTGCCAGCAGTGGTACAGTGATCGATGAGCAGTTCTTC